The 28 T cell receptor beta chains listed next were all sequenced from one sample in a study of long-term antiretroviral therapy in people with HIV (dated by TCRdb to between 2021 and 2022). Sequencing of the TRB variable region was done with the immunoSEQ hsTCRB v3.0 assay at survey level resolution. TCRdb provides this immuneACCESS table in a form limited to in-frame rearrangements. Some clones are lacking; in checked studies, under half of them reflect an unresolved V gene, and why the rest are absent is not known. The sample yields about 32,000 clones; roughly 98% were counted once. The ten top clones hold over 1.5% of the sample. The sample was unsorted PBMCs, taken 7.6 years after starting antiretroviral therapy. The receptors stem from a man in his thirties or forties with HIV.

V usage is TRBV6-5 and J usage is TRBJ2-5, with 7 bases fitting TRBD1. The J segment lost 0 bases and the V segment lost 5 bases, leaving 3 bases of the junction unmatched. CDR3 length equals 14 residues. CDR1 and CDR2 from the germline V gene are MNHEY and SVGAGI. The CDR3 nucleotides are TGTGCCAGCAGTCCGGGGACAGACCAAGAGACCCAGTACTTC. This gives the protein CASSPGTDQETQYF.

This clone was recorded only once. The V call is TRBV29-1, the J call TRBJ1-1; a weak D match, TRBD1 (6 bases). The CDR3 length is 11 residues. Between the trimmed V and J ends, which lost 7 bases and 3 bases, there was a span of 9 bases. Per germline, CDR1 SQVTM and CDR2 ANQGSEA. The CDR3 bases are TGCAGCGCGGACAGAGACACTGAAGCTTTCTTT. Its translation is CSADRDTEAFF.

The genes are TRBV4-2 and TRBJ1-1, with D unresolved. The CDR3 totals 15 residues. CDR1 LGHNA and CDR2 YNFKEQ come from the germline V gene. V lost 0 bases and J lost 3, with 11 bases in between. The CDR3 sequence is CASSQDRVGYTEAFF. CDR3 DNA: TGTGCCAGCAGCCAAGATCGGGTGGGGTACACTGAAGCTTTCTTT.

V usage is TRBV7-2 and J usage is TRBJ1-2; the match to TRBD1 covers 8 bases. Germline CDR1 is SGHTA and CDR2 is FQGNSA. The CDR3 extends over 16 amino acids. Losses at the gene ends were 3 bases for V and 3 bases for J; bases not matched to a gene: 9. The CDR3, as DNA: TGTGCCAGCAGCTTTCACAGGGGGGGTAGGGACTATGGCTACACCTTC. This translates into CASSFHRGGRDYGYTF.

This rearrangement joins TRBV10-3 to TRBJ2-2; 9 bases line up with TRBD1. The CDR3 spans 14 residues. The V gene's germline CDR1 is ENHRY and CDR2 SYGVKD. V was pared by 6 bases and J by 3 bases, with 2 bases of the junction left unmatched. CDR3 residues: CAIRGQGDTGELFF. The CDR3 region has the DNA TGTGCCATCAGGGGACAGGGAGACACCGGGGAGCTGTTTTTT.

Only one count was recorded for this clone. V and J are TRBV4-1 and TRBJ2-7; 7 bases are a match to TRBD2. Germline V gives CDR1 MGHRA, CDR2 YSYEKL. The CDR3 contains 16 residues. The ends lost 1 base at V and 0 bases at J; junction bases unmatched: 6. CDR3 nucleotide sequence: TGCGCCAGCAGCCAAGGCTATGGGGGGGACTCCTACGAGCAGTACTTC. Protein product: CASSQGYGGDSYEQYF.

The V call is TRBV10-2, the J call TRBJ2-7; 8 bases are shared with TRBD1. After removal of 4 bases from V and 1 base from J, the junction contained 12 bases not matched to a gene. This CDR3 has 17 residues. Germline CDR1 reads WSHSY; CDR2 reads SAAADI. The CDR3 region is CASSGSGTGGSSYEQYF. The CDR3 region has the DNA TGCGCCAGCAGTGGGTCCGGGACAGGCGGATCTTCCTACGAGCAGTACTTC.

This clone occurred once. The V and J genes are TRBV27 and TRBJ2-7, with TRBD1 as a possible D gene (5 bases). The CDR3 length is 16 residues. Germline values: CDR1 MNHEY, CDR2 SMNVEV (reference sequence). Trimming shortened V by 5 bases and J by 0 bases, and 17 bases separated the two germline ends. The CDR3 spells CASSRVSWGSSYEQYF. CDR3 in DNA: TGTGCCAGCAGTCGGGTATCGTGGGGCAGCTCCTACGAGCAGTACTTC.

V and J are TRBV10-3 and TRBJ2-1; 7 positions match TRBD1. Germline trimming cut 4 bases from V and 0 bases from J; bases unmatched to any gene: 9. This CDR3 has 17 residues. Per germline, CDR1 ENHRY and CDR2 SYGVKD. CDR3 region: CAISGGQVRSSYNEQFF. CDR3 nucleotides: TGTGCCATCAGTGGAGGACAGGTTAGGAGCTCCTACAATGAGCAGTTCTTC.

This chain uses TRBV4-1 with TRBJ1-1, with 7 nucleotides matching TRBD1. The V and J ends lost 8 bases and 6 bases, in that order; junction bases with no gene match: 9. The CDR3 extends over 13 amino acids. The V gene's germline CDR1 is MGHRA and CDR2 YSYEKL. This chain's CDR3 is CASARQGGAEAFF. Written as DNA, the CDR3 is TGCGCCAGCGCCAGACAGGGAGGCGCTGAAGCTTTCTTT.

The chain links TRBV6-1 to TRBJ1-1, with unresolved D. Trimming left V 3 bases short and J 2 bases short, with 10 bases between. Germline CDR1 and CDR2: MNHNS and SASEGT. The CDR3 spans 14 residues. The CDR3 nucleotides read TGTGCCAGCAGTGAGCCGGAACTAAACACTGAAGCTTTCTTT. Protein: CASSEPELNTEAFF.

This chain uses TRBV19 with TRBJ1-6, with D possibly being TRBD1 (5 bases). The CDR3 spans 14 residues. Looked up from germline, CDR1 is LNHDA and CDR2 is SQIVND (reference sequence). V gave up 7 bases and J gave up 4 bases, with 11 bases separating them. The chain's CDR3 is CASTGTGYNSPLHF. The CDR3, as DNA: TGTGCCAGTACCGGGACGGGATATAATTCACCCCTCCACTTT. The full variable domain, rest sourced from reference TRBV19 and TRBJ1-6, is DGGITQSPKYLFRKEGQNVTLSCEQNLNHDAMYWYRQDPGQGLRLIYYSQIVNDFQKGDIAEGYSVSREKKESFPLTVTSAQKNPTAFYLCASTGTGYNSPLHFGNGTRLTVT.

The V call is TRBV9, the J call TRBJ2-2; no clear D. V lost 0 bases, J lost 6 bases, and 9 bases lay in between. Germline values: CDR1 SGDLS, CDR2 YYNGEE. CDR3 length: 14 amino acids. CDR3 region: CASSVGAAPGELFF. CDR3 nucleotides: TGTGCCAGCAGCGTAGGGGCAGCCCCCGGGGAGCTGTTTTTT.

V gene TRBV9 combines with J gene TRBJ2-1; 9 nucleotides match TRBD2. The CDR3 has 17 amino acids. V shed 0 bases, J shed 8 bases, and the junction held 12 bases outside the gene matches. Germline CDR1 SGDLS, CDR2 YYNGEE. The CDR3 nucleotides are TGTGCCAGCAGCGTAGATCCTCAGGTGGGACTAGCCCATGAGCAGTTCTTC. This sequence encodes CASSVDPQVGLAHEQFF.

The rearrangement joins TRBV10-3 to TRBJ1-2, with D possibly matching TRBD1 (5 bases). The length of the CDR3 is 11 residues. Germline V gives CDR1 ENHRY, CDR2 SYGVKD. Trimming stripped 10 bases from V and 7 bases from J, with 13 bases between. CDR3 in DNA: TGTGCCACAACTGGGGCGCGTGGCTACACCTTC. Protein sequence: CATTGARGYTF.

V and J are TRBV5-1 and TRBJ1-1; the D is unclear. The CDR3 is 14 residues long. V was cut by 0 bases and J by 1 base, with 7 bases left in between. Per the germline V gene, CDR1 is SGHRS and CDR2 is YFSETQ. The chain's CDR3 is CASSLGRGNTEAFF. As DNA, the CDR3 is TGCGCCAGCAGCTTGGGGCGGGGGAACACTGAAGCTTTCTTT.

The chain links TRBV4-2 to TRBJ2-7, with 13 bases identical to TRBD2. V trimming: 4 bases; J trimming: 1 base; junction bases outside the gene matches: 25. CDR3 length: 23 amino acids. Germline values: CDR1 LGHNA, CDR2 YNFKEQ. The CDR3 sequence is CASSPRQGYGSGLAGAASYEQYF. DNA for the CDR3: TGTGCCAGCAGCCCAAGACAGGGTTACGGTTCAGGACTAGCGGGAGCCGCTTCCTACGAGCAGTACTTC.

This clone was recorded only once. V usage is TRBV7-2 and J usage is TRBJ2-7, with D unresolved. This CDR3 is built from 14 residues. CDR1 is SGHTA, CDR2 FQGNSA, per germline. The V and J ends lost 1 base and 6 bases respectively, with 13 bases between them. CDR3 in amino acids: CASSLGSLGVEQYF. CDR3 DNA sequence: TGTGCCAGCAGCTTAGGTAGTCTTGGTGTCGAGCAGTACTTC.

The genes are TRBV18 and TRBJ1-2; D is undetermined. This CDR3 has 14 amino acids. Germline lookup yields CDR1 KGHSH and CDR2 LQKENI. V was trimmed by 4 bases and J by 1 base, leaving 10 bases between them. The DNA of the CDR3 is TGTGCCAGCTCACAGGGCCTCAATAACTATGGCTACACCTTC. This codes for CASSQGLNNYGYTF. The whole variable domain, filled in from reference TRBV18 and TRBJ1-2, reads NAGVMQNPRHLVRRRGQEARLRCSPMKGHSHVYWYRQLPEEGLKFMVYLQKENIIDESGMPKERFSAEFPKEGPSILRIQQVVRGDSAAYFCASSQGLNNYGYTFGSGTRLTVV.

The J gene is TRBJ1-5, the V gene TRBV6-1; D is perhaps TRBD1 (5 bases). Per germline, CDR1 MNHNS and CDR2 SASEGT. The CDR3 has 14 residues. V was cut by 0 bases and J by 4 bases, with 7 bases left in between. As DNA, the CDR3 is TGTGCCAGCAGTGAAGCATGGGGGAATCAGCCCCAGCATTTT. It encodes CASSEAWGNQPQHF.

This clone has just one count. The V and J genes are TRBV6-6 and TRBJ2-2, with D maybe TRBD2 (5 bases). This CDR3 has 15 amino acids. The ends were cut back, 7 bases at V and 0 bases at J, with 12 bases in the middle. Germline V lookup: CDR1 MNHNY, CDR2 SVGAGI (reference sequence). This CDR3 is CASNRAASNTGELFF. CDR3 DNA: TGTGCCAGCAACAGAGCGGCTTCGAACACCGGGGAGCTGTTTTTT.

The rearrangement joins TRBV5-1 to TRBJ2-2; 9 nucleotides line up with TRBD2. Germline V gene sequence: CDR1 SGHRS, CDR2 YFSETQ. V lost 0 bases and J lost 8; bases outside the gene matches: 5. CDR3 length: 15 amino acids. CDR3 sequence reads: CASSLDGSGSGELFF. The CDR3 DNA sequence: TGCGCCAGCAGCTTGGATGGTAGCGGGAGTGGGGAGCTGTTTTTT.

V usage is TRBV9 and J usage is TRBJ2-4, with 8 positions matching TRBD2. Trimming took 3 bases from V and 0 from J; bases not matched to a gene: 2. The CDR3 runs 15 residues. The germline CDR1 and CDR2 sequences are SGDLS and YYNGEE. CDR3 bases: TGTGCCAGCAGCGCTAGCGGGCTAGCCAAAAACATTCAGTACTTC. It encodes CASSASGLAKNIQYF.

Concerning this clone itself: An end of the junction differs from the germline gene, which may be a read error. V is TRBV15 and J is TRBJ2-3; D remains unclear. This CDR3 contains 15 residues. Germline CDR1 is LNHNV and CDR2 is YYDKDF (reference sequence). CDR3 coding DNA: TGTGCCACCAGCAGAGTCCGTCATAGCATAGATACGCAGTATTTT. Protein sequence: CATSRVRHSIDTQYF.

V and J are TRBV19 and TRBJ1-5, with 9 bases aligning to TRBD1. Unmatched junction bases numbered 7, after V lost 3 bases and J lost 7 bases. Germline V lookup: CDR1 LNHDA, CDR2 SQIVND (reference sequence). CDR3 length: 15 residues. CDR3 residues: CASSISGTGWQPQHF. Here the CDR3 DNA reads TGTGCCAGTAGTATTAGCGGGACAGGGTGGCAGCCCCAGCATTTT.

This clone appeared a single time. This chain joins TRBV6-1 and TRBJ1-2; TRBD1 matches at 9 bases. Trimming at V came to 10 bases and at J to 9 bases, leaving 6 bases not matched to a gene. This CDR3 has 11 amino acids. CDR1 and CDR2 from the germline V gene are MNHNS and SASEGT. For the CDR3, the DNA is TGTGCCATACAGGGGGCGCAAAGCTACACCTTC. Translated, it gives CAIQGAQSYTF.

The genes are TRBV6-6 and TRBJ2-7; D assignment may be TRBD1 or TRBD2 (5 bases each). The germline CDR1 and CDR2 sequences are MNHNY and SVGAGI (reference sequence). This CDR3 is 12 amino acids long. Trimming took off 5 bases at V and 9 bases at J, with 14 bases between the two ends. CDR3 bases: TGTGCCAGCAGTCCCGGACTTAGGGGGCAGTACTTC. Translated, it gives CASSPGLRGQYF.

The chain combines TRBV19 with TRBJ1-5; D is undetermined. V lost 3 bases, J lost 3 bases, and 15 bases lay in between. The CDR3 totals 16 residues. Germline V gene sequence: CDR1 LNHDA, CDR2 SQIVND (reference sequence). CDR3 nucleotide sequence: TGTGCCAGTAGTATGGACCAGCTCTCTGTCAATCAGCCCCAGCATTTT. Residues: CASSMDQLSVNQPQHF.